The present T cell receptor (beta chain) was sequenced within a study of T-cell reconstitution after alpha-beta-depleted transplantation in children. In germline, CDR1 is DFQATT, CDR2 SNEGSKA (reference sequence). The CDR3 spans 14 residues. Trimming took 5 bases from V and 1 from J; bases not matched to a gene: 5. Unique molecular identifiers were incorporated during preparation of the TCRbeta library. TCRdb recomputed calls from the PCR reads with MiXCR, one row per CDR3 protein. Altogether approximately 980,000 distinct CDR3 sequences are present, around 30% being singletons, with the ten largest covering roughly 30%.

The source is a boy less than two years old who had a stem cell transplant for SCID, so the T cells may come from the graft donor. Specimen: PBMCs, mostly from graft donor cells, collected 360 days after TCRalphabeta/CD19-depleted stem cell transplant. V gene TRBV20-1 combines with J gene TRBJ1-1, with 9 bases identical to TRBD1. The CDR3 loop is CSASGQGENTEAFF. The CDR3 DNA sequence: TGCAGTGCTTCGGGACAGGGTGAGAACACTGAAGCTTTCTTT.